The rows below give T cell receptor beta chains drawn from one sample of a study of CD8+CD57+ T cells in acquired aplastic anemia. Using its own MiXCR run on the reads, TCRdb lists one record per CDR3 protein. The table includes around 220,000 distinct CDR3 sequences, under 55% detected once. The material sequenced was sorted CD4+, CD8+, or CD8+CD57+ T cells (not recorded which) from PBMCs. These receptors were taken from a human donor with aplastic anemia. The CDR3 runs from the conserved cysteine through the conserved F or W. D genes are given only for firm matches. Clone size, where shown, is once, few, many, or a class for clones that have expanded.

V,size,D,length,J,CDR3,DNA
TRBV12-3/TRBV12-4,NA,NA,13,TRBJ1-1,CASRKGGDTEAFF,TGTGCCAGCAGAAAGGGCGGGGACACTGAAGCTTTCTTT
TRBV20-1,once,TRBD2,14,TRBJ2-1,CSKIGGAVNNEQFF,TGCAGTAAGATCGGGGGGGCAGTAAACAATGAGCAGTTCTTC
TRBV12-3/TRBV12-4,many,TRBD1,15,TRBJ1-2,CASSLAPDRNYGYTF,TGTGCCAGCAGTTTAGCCCCGGACAGGAACTATGGCTACACCTTC
TRBV28,few,NA,15,TRBJ1-3,CASSVDNSSGNTIYF,TGTGCCAGCAGCGTTGACAATAGCTCTGGAAACACCATATATTTT
TRBV2,NA,NA,14,TRBJ2-1,CASSPTGGANEQFF,TGTGCCAGCAGTCCTACAGGGGGGGCAAATGAGCAGTTCTTC
TRBV9,NA,NA,14,TRBJ2-7,CASSDKGGPYEQYF,TGTGCCAGCAGCGATAAAGGCGGACCCTACGAGCAGTACTTC
TRBV19,NA,TRBD1,14,TRBJ1-6,CASSPDRGVSPLHF,TGTGCCAGCAGCCCGGACAGGGGGGTATCACCCCTCCACTTT
TRBV20-1,NA,NA,15,TRBJ2-7,CSASKGGTVTYEQYF,TGCAGTGCTAGCAAGGGAGGGACAGTTACCTACGAGCAGTACTTC
TRBV20-1,few,TRBD1,14,TRBJ1-5,CSARDRGGNQPQHF,TGCAGTGCTAGGGACAGGGGGGGCAATCAGCCCCAGCATTTT
TRBV5-6,many,TRBD1,13,TRBJ1-2,CASSSTGMDGYTF,TGTGCCAGCAGCTCGACAGGGATGGATGGCTACACCTTC
TRBV5-1,many,NA,15,TRBJ2-1,CASSLRTGPSTEQFF,TGCGCCAGCAGCTTGCGAACCGGACCGTCAACTGAGCAGTTCTTC
TRBV19,NA,TRBD1,18,TRBJ2-7,CASSPNDGQGVDSYEQYF,TGTGCCAGTAGTCCCAACGACGGACAGGGGGTGGACTCCTACGAGCAGTACTTC
TRBV15,NA,TRBD1,15,TRBJ1-3,CATSNRGVSGNTIYF,TGTGCCACCAGTAACAGGGGGGTTTCTGGAAACACCATATATTTT
TRBV7-8,few,TRBD1,15,TRBJ2-7,CASTPVGQGMTEQYF,TGTGCCAGCACCCCTGTAGGACAGGGTATGACCGAGCAGTACTTC
TRBV6-1,few,TRBD2,15,TRBJ2-1,CASSRTSGGVNEQFF,TGTGCCAGCAGTAGGACTAGCGGGGGGGTCAATGAGCAGTTCTTC
TRBV3-1,many,NA,15,TRBJ2-3,CASSQDRRGTDTQYF,TGTGCCAGCAGCCAAGATAGACGGGGAACAGATACGCAGTATTTT
TRBV6-5,NA,NA,16,TRBJ2-4,CASSYSGSLAKNIQYF,TGTGCCAGCAGTTACTCGGGTAGCCTAGCCAAAAACATTCAGTACTTC
TRBV7-2,NA,NA,22,TRBJ2-2,CASRRDYTNEQYFGPGTGELFF,NA
TRBV9,many,TRBD1,14,TRBJ1-2,CASSRETGGHGYTF,TGTGCCAGCAGCCGCGAAACAGGGGGCCATGGCTACACCTTC
TRBV5-1,NA,NA,13,TRBJ1-4,CASSLGDDEKLFF,TGCGCCAGCAGCTTGGGGGACGATGAAAAACTGTTTTTT
TRBV7-9,NA,NA,16,TRBJ2-7,CASSTRRVGRSYEQYF,TGCGCCAGCAGCACCCGGCGGGTCGGACGGTCCTACGAGCAGTACTTC
TRBV15,NA,NA,13,TRBJ1-1,CATSRGRVTEALF,TGTGCCACCAGCAGAGGCAGGGTGACTGAAGCTCTCTTC
TRBV2,many,TRBD1,13,TRBJ1-2,CASTKGQEYGYTF,TGTGCCAGCACCAAAGGACAGGAGTATGGCTACACCTTC
TRBV6-5,many,TRBD1,16,TRBJ2-7,CASRPGQTLGVNEQYF,TGTGCCAGCAGGCCGGGACAGACTCTCGGGGTCAACGAGCAGTACTTC
TRBV20-1,NA,NA,13,TRBJ2-7,CSATATPTYEQYF,TGCAGTGCTACAGCGACGCCTACCTACGAGCAGTACTTC
TRBV18,NA,NA,13,TRBJ1-4,CASSLRVGEKLFF,TGTGCCAGCTCTCTAAGAGTGGGGGAAAAACTGTTTTTT
TRBV11-2,many,TRBD2,14,TRBJ2-7,CASSLLAGENEQYF,TGTGCCAGCAGCTTATTAGCGGGGGAGAACGAGCAGTACTTC
TRBV20-1,many,TRBD2,14,TRBJ2-1,CSVETSGANNEQFF,TGCAGTGTCGAGACTAGCGGGGCGAACAATGAGCAGTTCTTC
TRBV12-3/TRBV12-4,NA,TRBD2,21,TRBJ2-5,CASSLGLAGGTTTLYQETQYF,TGTGCCAGCAGTTTAGGACTAGCCGGGGGGACTACGACCCTGTACCAAGAGACCCAGTACTTC